Detailed here is one TCR beta chain. Followed over time, Seattle patients had been enrolled while infection was active. This sample stems from a study of blood T cell repertoires in COVID-19. Looking at the study overall: Samples representing acute and convalescent COVID-19 were sourced from the United States, Italy and Spain. T cells, B-cell-depleted T cells, or PBMCs provided the cDNA or gDNA that served as material.

This CDR3 contains 15 residues. V was pared by 5 bases and J by 6 bases, with 10 bases of the junction left unmatched. CDR1 and CDR2 from the germline V gene are SGHAT and FQNNGV. Per the authors' pipeline: For nucleated cells, counts were estimated from reference gene primer amplification. Here immunoSEQ multiplex PCR was the method, and the copy in TCRdb shows in-frame clones only, minus some. The V and J calls and clone size come from that table; D and trimming were worked out from the DNA. The sample lists approximately 290,000 clones, approximately 90% occurring once. The sequence was obtained from a woman in her twenties or thirties with COVID-19, enrolled during active disease. The sequenced sample consisted of peripheral blood. This chain links TRBV11-2 with TRBJ2-7, with TRBD1 matching 10 bases. The CDR3 sequence is CASSTQSRQGAEQYF. The CDR3 nucleotides are TGTGCCAGCAGCACCCAATCTAGACAGGGGGCCGAGCAGTACTTC.